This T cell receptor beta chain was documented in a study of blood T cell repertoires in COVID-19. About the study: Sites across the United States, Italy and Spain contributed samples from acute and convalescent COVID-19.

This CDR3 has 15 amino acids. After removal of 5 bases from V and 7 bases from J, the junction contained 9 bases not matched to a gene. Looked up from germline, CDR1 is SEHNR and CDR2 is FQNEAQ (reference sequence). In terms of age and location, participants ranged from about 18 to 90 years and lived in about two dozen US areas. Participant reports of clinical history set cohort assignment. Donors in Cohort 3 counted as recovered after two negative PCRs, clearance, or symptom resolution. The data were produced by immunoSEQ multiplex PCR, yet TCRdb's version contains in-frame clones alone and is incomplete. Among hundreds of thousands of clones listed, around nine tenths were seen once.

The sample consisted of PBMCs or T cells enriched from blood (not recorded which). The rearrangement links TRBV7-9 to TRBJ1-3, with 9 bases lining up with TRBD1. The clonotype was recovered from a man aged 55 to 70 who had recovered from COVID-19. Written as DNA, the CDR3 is TGTGCCAGCAGCCACGGGACAGGGAGAGGGAACACCATATATTTT. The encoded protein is CASSHGTGRGNTIYF. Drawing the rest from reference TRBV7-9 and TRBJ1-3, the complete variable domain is DTGVSQNPRHKITKRGQNVTFRCDPISEHNRLYWYRQTLGQGPEFLTYFQNEAQLEKSRLLSDRFSAERPKGSFSTLEIQRTEQGDSAMYLCASSHGTGRGNTIYFGEGSWLTVV.